This is a list of T cell receptor beta chains from one sample in a study of blood T cell repertoires in COVID-19. Repertoires were generated with immunoSEQ multiplex PCR, while TCRdb's copy carries only in-frame clones and drops some. The top ten clones hold over 12% of a sample with 55,000 to 80,000 clones, roughly 78% of them seen once. Sequencing input: peripheral blood. The receptor set was obtained from a man between 60 and 75 years old with COVID-19, enrolled during active disease. Both conserved end residues are part of each CDR3. The D gene is left open where the match is weak. Clone size is shown for a subset of rows, as once, few, many or a class of expanded clone.

clone_size	d_call	v_call	j_call	cdr3_aa	cdr3_nt
-	-	TRBV4-1	TRBJ1-5	CASSQVSGSNQPQHF	TGCGCCAGCAGCCAAGTTTCCGGGAGCAATCAGCCCCAGCATTTT
-	TRBD1	TRBV24-1	TRBJ1-2	CATSDTGQGAIGYTF	TGTGCCACCAGTGATACCGGACAGGGGGCGATCGGCTACACCTTC
-	-	TRBV7-6	TRBJ2-1	CASSPTGVAYNEQFF	TGTGCCAGCAGCCCAACGGGAGTTGCCTACAATGAGCAGTTCTTC
-	TRBD1	TRBV14	TRBJ1-3	CASSPYDRAGNTIYF	TGTGCCAGCAGCCCCTACGACAGGGCTGGAAACACCATATATTTT
-	-	TRBV11-1	TRBJ2-2	CASSLDGANTGELFF	TGTGCCAGCAGCTTAGACGGGGCGAACACCGGGGAGCTGTTTTTT
-	-	TRBV20-1	TRBJ2-5	CSAGTGETQYF	TGCAGTGCTGGGACTGGGGAGACCCAGTACTTC
-	-	TRBV3-1/TRBV3-2	TRBJ1-2	CASSSTGTKNGYTF	TGTGCCAGCAGCTCGACCGGGACAAAGAATGGCTACACCTTC
-	-	TRBV5-1	TRBJ2-3	CASSLEMGEADTQYF	TGCGCCAGCAGCCTCGAGATGGGGGAGGCAGATACGCAGTATTTT
few	TRBD2	TRBV18	TRBJ2-1	CASSPQRESGEQFF	TGTGCCAGCTCACCTCAGCGGGAGTCCGGTGAGCAGTTCTTC
-	-	TRBV6-5	TRBJ2-5	CASSSETVYRETQYF	TGTGCCAGCAGCTCGGAGACTGTGTATCGGGAGACCCAGTACTTC
-	TRBD1	TRBV19	TRBJ2-2	CASSTGQGGYSGELFF	TGTGCCAGTAGCACCGGACAGGGCGGTTACTCCGGGGAGCTGTTTTTT
few	TRBD1	TRBV9	TRBJ1-4	CASSASGQGAPKLFF	TGTGCCAGCAGCGCCTCGGGACAGGGGGCGCCAAAACTGTTTTTT
-	-	TRBV7-7	TRBJ2-6	CASSPGAGANVLTF	TGTGCCAGCAGCCCAGGGGCCGGGGCCAACGTCCTGACTTTC
-	-	TRBV30	TRBJ1-5	CAWSITGNQPQHF	TGTGCCTGGAGTATAACAGGGAATCAGCCCCAGCATTTT
-	-	TRBV4-1	TRBJ1-1	CASSQSRGGTEAFF	TGCGCCAGCAGCCAATCGAGGGGGGGAACTGAAGCTTTCTTT
-	-	TRBV11-2	TRBJ2-1	CASSSSYSDEQFF	TGTGCCAGCAGCTCGTCGTACTCCGATGAGCAGTTCTTC
-	TRBD2	TRBV9	TRBJ2-3	CASSADRSGDRDTQYF	TGTGCCAGCAGCGCCGATCGGAGCGGGGATCGGGATACGCAGTATTTT
few	-	TRBV28	TRBJ1-2	CASSPGESYGYTF	TGTGCCAGCAGTCCAGGGGAAAGCTATGGCTACACCTTC
-	TRBD2	TRBV13	TRBJ2-3	CASSSRLAGITDTQYF	TGTGCCAGCAGCTCACGACTAGCGGGGATTACAGATACGCAGTATTTT
many	-	TRBV4-1	TRBJ2-2	CASSQERGHPTNTGELFF	TGCGCCAGCAGCCAAGAAAGGGGACATCCAACGAACACCGGGGAGCTGTTTTTT
-	-	TRBV11-3	TRBJ1-1	CASSLGNAENTEAFF	TGTGCCAGCAGCTTAGGGAATGCGGAGAACACTGAAGCTTTCTTT
-	-	TRBV29-1	TRBJ2-7	CSVEEIGLYEQYF	TGCAGCGTTGAAGAGATAGGACTCTACGAGCAGTACTTC
-	-	TRBV30	TRBJ1-5	CAWKPPDRVNQPQHF	TGTGCCTGGAAGCCTCCGGACAGAGTCAATCAGCCCCAGCATTTT
-	-	TRBV19	TRBJ1-5	CASSLPGFDQPQHF	TGTGCCAGTAGTCTCCCCGGGTTTGATCAGCCCCAGCATTTT
few	-	TRBV28	TRBJ2-3	CASSLRRDTQYF	TGTGCCAGCAGTTTGCGGAGGGATACGCAGTATTTT
-	-	TRBV11-1	TRBJ2-1	CASSLITGSYNEQFF	TGTGCCAGCAGCTTGATAACTGGCTCCTACAATGAGCAGTTCTTC
-	TRBD2	TRBV15	TRBJ2-2	CATSRLPGGATGELFF	TGTGCCACCAGCAGACTACCCGGGGGGGCCACCGGGGAGCTGTTTTTT
-	-	TRBV6-8	TRBJ1-3	CASSRQASGNTIYF	TGTGCCAGCAGTCGGCAGGCCTCTGGAAACACCATATATTTT
-	-	TRBV2	TRBJ2-7	CASSARLGGSSYEQYF	TGTGCCAGCAGCGCCCGTCTCGGAGGGTCCTCCTACGAGCAGTACTTC
-	-	TRBV6-2/TRBV6-3	TRBJ2-4	CASSYAGNIQYF	TGTGCCAGCAGTTACGCAGGCAACATTCAGTACTTC
-	-	TRBV11-2	TRBJ2-2	CASGRGTGELFF	TGTGCCAGCGGAAGGGGAACCGGGGAGCTGTTTTTT
-	-	TRBV2	TRBJ1-6	CASSPGLLSSYNSPLHF	TGTGCCAGCAGTCCGGGACTATTAAGCTCCTATAATTCACCCCTCCACTTT
-	-	TRBV10-3	TRBJ1-1	CAISVGQGTTEAFF	TGTGCCATCAGTGTCGGTCAGGGGACAACTGAAGCTTTCTTT
-	-	TRBV21-1	TRBJ2-7	CASSFRGGPPYEQYF	TGTGCCAGCAGCTTCCGGGGGGGTCCCCCCTACGAGCAGTACTTC
-	-	TRBV28	TRBJ1-4	CASSLGQNNEKLFF	TGTGCCAGCAGCCTCGGACAGAATAATGAAAAACTGTTTTTT
-	-	TRBV30	TRBJ1-1	CAWSVRAGTEAFF	TGTGCCTGGAGTGTACGGGCGGGGACTGAAGCTTTCTTT
-	-	TRBV30	TRBJ1-3	CAWGAVNTIYF	TGTGCCTGGGGGGCGGTGAACACCATATATTTT
-	TRBD1	TRBV5-1	TRBJ1-2	CASREGQGASGYTF	TGCGCCAGCAGGGAAGGACAGGGAGCGAGTGGCTACACCTTC
-	TRBD2	TRBV3-1/TRBV3-2	TRBJ2-7	CASSQIGSLPVELAGGLYEQYF	TGTGCCAGTTCTCAGATTGGTTCCTTACCCGTCGAACTAGCGGGGGGTCTCTACGAGCAGTACTTC
-	TRBD1	TRBV28	TRBJ1-2	CASSRPGQGIGYTF	TGTGCCAGCAGCCGTCCGGGACAGGGTATAGGCTACACCTTC
-	-	TRBV19	TRBJ2-7	CASSIGAAPSYEQYF	TGTGCCAGTAGTATTGGAGCGGCCCCATCCTACGAGCAGTACTTC
-	-	TRBV5-1	TRBJ1-1	CASSLDGVDTEAFF	TGCGCCAGCAGCTTGGACGGGGTCGACACTGAAGCTTTCTTT
-	TRBD1	TRBV11-1	TRBJ1-1	CASSLTGYLEAFF	TGTGCCAGCAGCTTGACAGGGTATCTTGAAGCTTTCTTT
-	TRBD2	TRBV6-2/TRBV6-3	TRBJ2-1	CASSYSKRTSGNEQFF	TGTGCCAGCAGTTACTCTAAAAGGACTAGCGGTAATGAGCAGTTCTTC
-	-	TRBV24-1	TRBJ2-1	CATSDFPRAAEQFF	TGTGCCACCAGTGATTTCCCCAGGGCGGCTGAGCAGTTCTTC
-	-	TRBV6-1	TRBJ1-3	CASSEGRPSGNTIYF	TGTGCCAGCAGTGAGGGCCGGCCCTCTGGAAACACCATATATTTT
-	-	TRBV28	TRBJ2-5	CASSLIPDLEKTQYF	TGTGCCAGCAGTTTAATCCCCGATCTCGAGAAGACCCAGTACTTC
once	-	TRBV30	TRBJ2-7	CAWSVAGNYEQYF	TGTGCCTGGAGTGTAGCAGGAAACTACGAGCAGTACTTC
few	-	TRBV28	TRBJ2-5	CASSFLGGRREETQYF	TGTGCCAGCAGTTTCCTCGGGGGGCGTCGGGAAGAGACCCAGTACTTC
-	-	TRBV28	TRBJ1-5	CASRPGPKQPQHF	TGTGCCAGCAGACCAGGCCCCAAGCAGCCCCAGCATTTT
-	TRBD1	TRBV2	TRBJ1-2	CASSVYLGQGPGYTF	TGTGCCAGCAGTGTATACTTGGGACAGGGGCCCGGCTACACCTTC
-	-	TRBV6-6	TRBJ1-2	CASSYRSGFGYTF	TGTGCCAGCAGTTACAGATCAGGGTTTGGCTACACCTTC
-	-	TRBV7-9	TRBJ2-2	CASSFIGELFF	TGTGCCAGCAGCTTTATCGGGGAGCTGTTTTTT
-	TRBD1	TRBV10-3	TRBJ1-5	CAISDRTGGNQPQHF	TGTGCCATCAGCGATCGGACAGGGGGCAATCAGCCCCAGCATTTT
-	-	TRBV7-9	TRBJ2-7	CASSGRAGRTEQYF	TGTGCCAGCAGCGGGCGGGCAGGCCGGACCGAGCAGTACTTC